The rows below give T cell receptor beta chains drawn from one sample of a study of Graves' ophthalmopathy and Graves' hyperthyroidism. TCRdb used MiXCR to reprocess the multiplex PCR reads, holding one entry per CDR3 protein. The data contain 200,000 to 250,000 distinct CDR3 sequences, under 30% of them seen just once; the ten biggest clones take up 8.5% to 9.5%. The sequenced sample was peripheral blood. The origin of the receptors is a man aged 50-60 years with Graves' ophthalmopathy. Both conserved end residues are part of each CDR3. A D gene is named only where the DNA matches it firmly. Clone sizes are given selectively: once, few, many, or a class where the clone is expanded.

TRBV28	TRBD2	many	TRBJ2-2	TGTGCCAGCAGGCCCGGGGGGGGCGGGGAGCTGTTTTTT	CASRPGGGGELFF
TRBV6-1	TRBD1	.	TRBJ1-6	TGTGCCAGCAGTACCGGGACAGGGGAATATTATTCACCCCTCCACTTT	CASSTGTGEYYSPLHF
TRBV6-2/TRBV6-3	TRBD2	few	TRBJ2-5	TGTGCCAGCAGTTACTCAAGAGAATCGGGACTAGCGGGAGGGCTGGAGACCCAGTACTTC	CASSYSRESGLAGGLETQYF
TRBV5-1	.	many	TRBJ2-4	TGCGCCAGCAGCGCGGGACGGGCCAAAAACATTCAGTACTTC	CASSAGRAKNIQYF
TRBV7-2	TRBD2	many	TRBJ2-2	TGTGCCAGCAGTAAGGAGAGACTAGCGGTGAACACCGGGGAGCTGTTTTTT	CASSKERLAVNTGELFF
TRBV24-1	.	.	TRBJ1-2	TGTGCCACCAGTGATTCGCGATATCTTAACTATGGCTACACCTTC	CATSDSRYLNYGYTF
TRBV28	.	.	TRBJ1-2	TGTGCCAGCAGTTTAGGACGGCACATGAGGGGCTACACCTTC	CASSLGRHMRGYTF
TRBV27	TRBD1	few	TRBJ1-1	TGTGCCAGCGCCAAAAGGGGGACAGGGGGCCGTGCAGCTTTCTTT	CASAKRGTGGRAAFF
TRBV6-2/TRBV6-3	TRBD2	many	TRBJ2-5	TGTGCCAGCAGTTATAGAGCGGGAGGAGGAGAGACCCAGTACTTC	CASSYRAGGGETQYF
TRBV20-1	TRBD1	once	TRBJ1-2	TGCAGTGCTAGAGATTACAGGACAGGGGACGGCTACACCTTC	CSARDYRTGDGYTF